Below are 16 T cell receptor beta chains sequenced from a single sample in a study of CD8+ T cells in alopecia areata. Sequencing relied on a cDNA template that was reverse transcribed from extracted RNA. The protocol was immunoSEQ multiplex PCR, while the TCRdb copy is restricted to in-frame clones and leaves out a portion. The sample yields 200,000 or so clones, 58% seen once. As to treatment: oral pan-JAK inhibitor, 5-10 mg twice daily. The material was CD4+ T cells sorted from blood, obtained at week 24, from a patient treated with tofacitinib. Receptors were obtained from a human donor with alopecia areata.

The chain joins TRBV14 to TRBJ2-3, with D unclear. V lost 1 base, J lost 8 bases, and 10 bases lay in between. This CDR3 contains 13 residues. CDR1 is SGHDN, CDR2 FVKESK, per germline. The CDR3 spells CASSQGEGRTQYF. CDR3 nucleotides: TGTGCCAGCAGCCAAGGGGAAGGGCGTACGCAGTATTTT.

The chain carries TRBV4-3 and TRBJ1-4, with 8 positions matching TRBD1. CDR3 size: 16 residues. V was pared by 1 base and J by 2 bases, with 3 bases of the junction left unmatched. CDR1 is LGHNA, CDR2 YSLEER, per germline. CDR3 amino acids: CASSQGYRGTNEKLFF. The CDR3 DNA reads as TGCGCCAGCAGCCAAGGGTACAGGGGGACTAATGAAAAACTGTTTTTT.

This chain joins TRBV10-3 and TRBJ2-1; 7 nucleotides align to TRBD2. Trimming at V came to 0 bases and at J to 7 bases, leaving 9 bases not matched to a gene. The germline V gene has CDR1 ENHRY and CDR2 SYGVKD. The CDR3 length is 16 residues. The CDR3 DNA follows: TGTGCCATCAGTGAGTCACAAGCGGGGCCAACAAATGAGCAGTTCTTC. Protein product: CAISESQAGPTNEQFF.

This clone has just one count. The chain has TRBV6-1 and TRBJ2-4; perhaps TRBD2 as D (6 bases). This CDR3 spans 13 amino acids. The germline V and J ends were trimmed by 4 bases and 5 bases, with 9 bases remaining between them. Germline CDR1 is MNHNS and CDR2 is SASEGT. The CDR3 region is CASSASGENIQYF. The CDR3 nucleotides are TGTGCCAGCAGTGCGTCGGGGGAAAACATTCAGTACTTC.

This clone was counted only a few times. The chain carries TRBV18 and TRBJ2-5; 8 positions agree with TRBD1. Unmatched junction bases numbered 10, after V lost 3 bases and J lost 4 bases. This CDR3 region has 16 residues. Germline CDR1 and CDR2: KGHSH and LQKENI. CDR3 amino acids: CASSPQDREGGETQYF. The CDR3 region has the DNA TGTGCCAGCTCACCGCAGGACAGGGAAGGAGGAGAGACCCAGTACTTC.

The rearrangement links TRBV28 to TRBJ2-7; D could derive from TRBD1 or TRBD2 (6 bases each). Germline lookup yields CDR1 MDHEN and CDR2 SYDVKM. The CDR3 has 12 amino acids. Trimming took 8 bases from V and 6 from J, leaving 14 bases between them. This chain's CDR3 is CASRLGGGEQYF. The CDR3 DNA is TGTGCCAGCCGTCTAGGGGGAGGCGAGCAGTACTTC.

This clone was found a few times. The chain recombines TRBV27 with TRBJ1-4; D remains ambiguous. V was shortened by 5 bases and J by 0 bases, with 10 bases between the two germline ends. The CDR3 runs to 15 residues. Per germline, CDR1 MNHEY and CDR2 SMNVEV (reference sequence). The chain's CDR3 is CASSPLRATNEKLFF. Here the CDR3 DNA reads TGTGCCAGCAGTCCACTTAGGGCAACTAATGAAAAACTGTTTTTT.

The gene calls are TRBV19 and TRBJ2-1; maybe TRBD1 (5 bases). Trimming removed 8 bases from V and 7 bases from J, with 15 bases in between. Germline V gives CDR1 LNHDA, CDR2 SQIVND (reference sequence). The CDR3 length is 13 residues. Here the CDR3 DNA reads TGTGCCAGTTCAGGGAATCGGTGGAATGAGCAGTTCTTC. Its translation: CASSGNRWNEQFF.

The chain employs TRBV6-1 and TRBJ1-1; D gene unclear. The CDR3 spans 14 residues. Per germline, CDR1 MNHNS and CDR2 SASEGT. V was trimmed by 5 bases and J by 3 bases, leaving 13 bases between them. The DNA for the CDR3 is TGTGCCAGCAGTCCCTCTTGGGGAGACACTGAAGCTTTCTTT. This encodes CASSPSWGDTEAFF.

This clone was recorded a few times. The CDR3 loop reads CASRQQGAGGYTF. CDR3 DNA: TGTGCCAGCAGACAGCAGGGGGCAGGTGGCTACACCTTC. This sequence joins TRBV11-2 and TRBJ1-2; 8 nucleotides line up with TRBD1. The germline gives CDR1 SGHAT, CDR2 FQNNGV. The ends lost 6 bases at V and 7 bases at J; junction bases unmatched: 7. CDR3 length equals 13 residues.

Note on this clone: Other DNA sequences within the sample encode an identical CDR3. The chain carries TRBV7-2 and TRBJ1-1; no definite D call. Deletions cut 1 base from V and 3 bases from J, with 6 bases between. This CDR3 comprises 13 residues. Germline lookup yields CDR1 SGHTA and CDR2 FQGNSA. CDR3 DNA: TGTGCCAGCAGCTTAGGCCCGGACACTGAAGCTTTCTTT. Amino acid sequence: CASSLGPDTEAFF.

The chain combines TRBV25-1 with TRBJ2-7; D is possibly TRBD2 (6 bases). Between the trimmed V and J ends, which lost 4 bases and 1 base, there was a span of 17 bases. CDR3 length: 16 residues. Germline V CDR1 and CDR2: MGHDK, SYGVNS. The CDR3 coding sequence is TGTGCCAGCAGTGGCGGGGCAGGCGACGTATCCTACGAGCAGTACTTC. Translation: CASSGGAGDVSYEQYF.

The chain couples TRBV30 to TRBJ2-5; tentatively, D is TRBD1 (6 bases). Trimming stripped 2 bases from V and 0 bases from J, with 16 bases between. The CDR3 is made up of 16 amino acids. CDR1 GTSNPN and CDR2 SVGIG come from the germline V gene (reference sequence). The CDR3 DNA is TGTGCCTGGAGTTCCGCAACAGGGATGTACCAAGAGACCCAGTACTTC. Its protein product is CAWSSATGMYQETQYF.

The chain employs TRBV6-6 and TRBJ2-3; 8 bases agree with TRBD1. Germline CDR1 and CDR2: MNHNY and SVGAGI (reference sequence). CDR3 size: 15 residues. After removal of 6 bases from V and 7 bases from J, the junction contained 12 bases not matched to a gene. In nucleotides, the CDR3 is TGTGCCAGCAGCCTCAGGGGGCGCGGGTGGTATACGCAGTATTTT. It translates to CASSLRGRGWYTQYF.

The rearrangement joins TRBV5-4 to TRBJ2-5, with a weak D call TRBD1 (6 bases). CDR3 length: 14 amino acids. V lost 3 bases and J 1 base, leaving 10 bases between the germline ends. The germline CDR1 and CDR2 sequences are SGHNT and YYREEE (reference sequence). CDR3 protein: CASSYGQPQETQYF. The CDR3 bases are TGTGCCAGCAGCTATGGACAGCCCCAAGAGACCCAGTACTTC.

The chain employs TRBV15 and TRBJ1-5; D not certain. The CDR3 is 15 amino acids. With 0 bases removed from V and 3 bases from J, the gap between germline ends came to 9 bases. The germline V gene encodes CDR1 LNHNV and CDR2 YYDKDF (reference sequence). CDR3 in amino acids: CATSRDARDNQPQHF. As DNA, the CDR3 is TGTGCCACCAGCAGAGATGCACGGGACAATCAGCCCCAGCATTTT.